The 18 T cell receptor beta chains presented below share a single source sample, sequenced in a study of T cell responses to AZD1222 COVID-19 vaccine. This table comes from immunoSEQ multiplex PCR, and its TCRdb copy is limited to in-frame clones, with some not included. This table holds 200,000 or so clones, approximately 92% found once. The input for sequencing was peripheral blood, taken on day 0 of AZD1222 vaccination. The receptors stem from an adult in good health.

CDR3 nucleotides: TGTGCCAGCAGTTACCCTTCTAGAGCAGATACGCAGTATTTT. Translated: CASSYPSRADTQYF. This chain joins TRBV6-6 and TRBJ2-3; no firm D call. V was pared by 2 bases and J by 4 bases, with 10 bases between. This CDR3 has 14 amino acids. CDR1 is MNHNY and CDR2 is SVGAGI in the germline V gene (reference sequence).

The rearrangement joins TRBV4-2 to TRBJ1-1, with TRBD1 matching over 7 bases. After removal of 5 bases from V and 1 base from J, the junction contained 7 bases not matched to a gene. The CDR3 runs 15 residues. In germline, CDR1 is LGHNA, CDR2 YNFKEQ. This chain's CDR3 is CASSARQGTNTEAFF. DNA of the CDR3: TGTGCCAGCAGCGCCCGACAGGGAACGAACACTGAAGCTTTCTTT.

This clone occurred once. The rearrangement links TRBV14 to TRBJ1-1; a possible D gene is TRBD1 (6 bases). Germline CDR1 reads SGHDN; CDR2 reads FVKESK. This CDR3 spans 15 amino acids. V was shortened by 4 bases and J by 8 bases, with 20 bases between the two germline ends. As DNA, the CDR3 is TGTGCCAGCAGCCCGTGGGGAGGGGGTGACAGGGAAGCTTTCTTT. Protein: CASSPWGGGDREAFF.

This chain joins TRBV2 and TRBJ1-4, with D hard to call. The germline V gene has CDR1 SNHLY and CDR2 FYNNEI. The V end was cut by 4 bases, the J end by 8 bases, with 11 bases between. There are 13 residues in the CDR3. The CDR3 protein is CASSGTSGEKLFF. The DNA of the CDR3 is TGTGCCAGCAGTGGGACCTCGGGGGAAAAACTGTTTTTT.

The chain has TRBV4-2 and TRBJ1-1; D is ambiguous. CDR3 length: 16 amino acids. Germline V gives CDR1 LGHNA, CDR2 YNFKEQ. V lost 3 bases, J lost 2 bases, and 16 bases lay in between. The CDR3 DNA follows: TGTGCCAGCAGCCAGGAGCCGCGAGACCTTAACACTGAAGCTTTCTTT. Its protein product is CASSQEPRDLNTEAFF.

This chain links TRBV4-1 with TRBJ2-1; 7 bases agree with TRBD2. The CDR3 loop spans 19 amino acids. Germline loops: CDR1 MGHRA, CDR2 YSYEKL. The V gene end was trimmed by 1 base and the J gene end by 0 bases; junction bases not matched to a gene: 12. CDR3 bases: TGCGCCAGCAGCCAAGTCCCCGGGAGGTTTCCGAGCTCCTACAATGAGCAGTTCTTC. It yields the protein CASSQVPGRFPSSYNEQFF.

A note on this clone: The identical CDR3 is also encoded by other nucleotide sequences in the sample. The chain couples TRBV6-5 to TRBJ2-1; D might be TRBD2 (7 bases). Germline V gene data show CDR1 as MNHEY and CDR2 as SVGAGI. V dropped 0 bases and J dropped 9 bases, with 9 bases sitting between them. This CDR3 has 13 amino acids. The CDR3 sequence: CASSYSRGGEQFF. The CDR3 DNA follows: TGTGCCAGCAGTTACTCGAGGGGGGGTGAGCAGTTCTTC.

This clone was picked up a small number of times. The V and J genes are TRBV29-1 and TRBJ2-2; tentatively, D is TRBD1 (5 bases). Between the trimmed V and J ends, which lost 6 bases and 1 base, there was a span of 9 bases. Germline V gene sequence: CDR1 SQVTM, CDR2 ANQGSEA. The CDR3 extends over 13 amino acids. This chain's CDR3 is CSVDSWNTGELFF. The DNA of the CDR3 is TGCAGCGTCGACAGCTGGAACACCGGGGAGCTGTTTTTT.

The J gene is TRBJ1-3, the V gene TRBV7-2; 7 bases match TRBD1. V was clipped by 0 bases and J by 1 base; unmatched bases: 6. The germline V gene has CDR1 SGHTA and CDR2 FQGNSA. The CDR3 is made up of 17 amino acids. CDR3 loop: CASSLALYRGSGNTIYF. The CDR3 DNA reads as TGTGCCAGCAGCTTAGCTCTGTACAGGGGTTCTGGAAACACCATATATTTT.

V gene TRBV28 combines with J gene TRBJ1-3; the D is unclear. Germline V gene data show CDR1 as MDHEN and CDR2 as SYDVKM. The CDR3 loop spans 14 amino acids. Trimming removed 5 bases from V and 4 bases from J, with 12 bases in between. CDR3 nucleotides: TGTGCCAGCAGTCCCCACCGTCACGGAAACACCATATATTTT. This translates into CASSPHRHGNTIYF.

This sequence joins TRBV12-5 and TRBJ2-2, with TRBD2 matching over 11 bases. This CDR3 comprises 16 residues. The germline V gene encodes CDR1 LGHNT and CDR2 FRNRAP. V lost 3 bases, J lost 5 bases, and 5 bases stayed unmatched. The chain's CDR3 is CASGFLAGGWTGELFF. The CDR3 coding sequence is TGTGCTAGTGGTTTTCTAGCGGGAGGTTGGACCGGGGAGCTGTTTTTT.

V is TRBV14 and J is TRBJ1-1; D is uncertain. With 3 bases removed from V and 6 bases from J, the gap between germline ends came to 14 bases. Germline loops: CDR1 SGHDN, CDR2 FVKESK. The CDR3 sequence is 14 residues long. The CDR3 nucleotides read TGTGCCAGCAGCCACCTGACAATGATGCCTGAAGCTTTCTTT. Translation: CASSHLTMMPEAFF.

The chain combines TRBV7-9 with TRBJ1-5, with D unresolved. Per germline, CDR1 SEHNR and CDR2 FQNEAQ (reference sequence). Trimming took off 5 bases at V and 3 bases at J, with 5 bases between the two ends. The CDR3 totals 12 residues. CDR3 sequence reads: CASSLSNQPQHF. The CDR3 region has the DNA TGTGCCAGCAGCCTCTCCAATCAGCCCCAGCATTTT.

The rearrangement uses TRBV13 and TRBJ2-7; 7 nucleotides agree with TRBD2. Germline V gene data show CDR1 as PRHDT and CDR2 as FYEKMQ (reference sequence). This CDR3 comprises 15 residues. Trimming cost V 0 bases and J 2 bases; bases outside gene matches: 4. DNA of the CDR3: TGTGCCAGCAGCTTAGGGGGACTACCTACCTACGAGCAGTACTTC. It encodes CASSLGGLPTYEQYF.

The chain uses TRBV29-1 and TRBJ1-1, with D uncertain. Germline V gives CDR1 SQVTM, CDR2 ANQGSEA. Trimming pared 6 bases from V and 0 bases from J, leaving 11 bases between. This CDR3 spans 13 amino acids. The CDR3 DNA reads TGCAGCGTCCAGCCCTCGGTGAACACTGAAGCTTTCTTT. It translates to CSVQPSVNTEAFF.

The table lists this clone with a count of one. V gene TRBV9 combines with J gene TRBJ1-6, with D unresolved. CDR1 is SGDLS and CDR2 is YYNGEE in the germline V gene. The CDR3 runs 13 residues. Trimming took 0 bases from V and 6 from J, leaving 4 bases between them. This CDR3 reads CASSVEVNSPLHF. The CDR3 coding sequence is TGTGCCAGCAGCGTAGAGGTTAATTCACCCCTCCACTTT.

The rearrangement links TRBV19 to TRBJ1-6; TRBD1 matches 7 bases. CDR1 is LNHDA, CDR2 SQIVND, per germline (reference sequence). The trim removed 7 bases at V and 4 bases at J, leaving 1 base unmatched. This CDR3 spans 13 amino acids. As DNA, the CDR3 is TGTGCCAGTAAGGGACAGTATAATTCACCCCTCCACTTT. This codes for CASKGQYNSPLHF.

This clone has a single count. V is TRBV7-2 and J is TRBJ2-1; unclear D gene. CDR3 length: 17 residues. Trimming left V 0 bases short and J 0 bases short, with 12 bases between. Germline V CDR1 and CDR2: SGHTA, FQGNSA. The CDR3 loop is CASSLAQSSSSYNEQFF. DNA for the CDR3: TGTGCCAGCAGCTTAGCGCAGTCCTCAAGCTCCTACAATGAGCAGTTCTTC.